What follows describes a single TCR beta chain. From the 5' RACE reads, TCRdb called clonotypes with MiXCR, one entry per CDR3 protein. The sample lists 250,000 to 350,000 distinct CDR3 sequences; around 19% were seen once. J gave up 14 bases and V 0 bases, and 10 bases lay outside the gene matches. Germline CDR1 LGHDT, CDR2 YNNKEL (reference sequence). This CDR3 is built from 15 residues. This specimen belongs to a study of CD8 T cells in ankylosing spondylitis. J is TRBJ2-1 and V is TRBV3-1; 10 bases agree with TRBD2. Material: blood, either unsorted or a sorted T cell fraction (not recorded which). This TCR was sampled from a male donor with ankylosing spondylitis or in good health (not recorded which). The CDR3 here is CASSQDGASGGLEFF. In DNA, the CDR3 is TGTGCCAGCAGCCAAGATGGGGCTAGCGGGGGATTGGAGTTCTTC.